This entry features one T cell receptor beta chain sequence. The same CDR3 also results from other DNA sequences found in this sample. This sample stems from a study of blood T cell repertoires in COVID-19. The assay was immunoSEQ multiplex PCR, and TCRdb's table has in-frame clones only and misses some. The table includes 250,000 or so clones, 84% detected once. V dropped 2 bases and J dropped 4 bases, with 4 bases sitting between them. The CDR3 consists of 13 residues. The germline CDR1 and CDR2 sequences are SGHNT and YYREEE (reference sequence). The sequencing sample was made of peripheral blood. The chain employs TRBV5-4 and TRBJ1-6; D call uncertain. This TCR was recovered from a woman aged 40 to 50 who had recovered from COVID-19. CDR3 DNA: TGTGCCAGCAGCTTTCAGTATAATTCACCCCTCCACTTT. Translation: CASSFQYNSPLHF.